This T cell receptor (beta chain) was identified in a study of blood T cells in healthy people across ages. General study findings and limits: The study found TCR beta diversity correlated strongly with naive T cell percentage. The long-lived group displayed more naive CD4+ cells, plus higher diversity, than the aged donors did.

With regard to this clonotype: Its cognate antigen is unknown. The junction shows a germline mismatch at one end, possibly a read error.

PCR was performed a second time for roughly 7 to 11 cycles using a sample-barcoded 5' primer and a J-beta primer mix. Each CDR3 protein gets one entry after TCRdb re-called the 5' RACE reads with MiXCR. The table includes more than 650,000 distinct CDR3 sequences, over 20% detected once. Germline values: CDR1 LGHDT, CDR2 YNNKEL (reference sequence). The CDR3 has 15 amino acids. This receptor was identified in a man between 65 and 79 years old in good health. The chain links TRBV3-1 to TRBJ2-5; 7 bases fit TRBD2. Sequenced sample: blood. Here the CDR3 reads CAGSHTTSAQETQYF. The CDR3 DNA reads TGTGCCGGCAGCCATACTACTAGCGCGCAAGAGACCCAGTACTTC.